This T cell receptor beta chain was sequenced during a study of blood T cell repertoires in COVID-19. Study as a whole: Sample material is recorded as cDNA or gDNA derived from T cells, B-cell-depleted T cells, or PBMCs.

In its sample, this clone was seen a few times. This specimen includes other DNA sequences encoding the same CDR3. Source study methods: It was from reference gene primer amplification that nucleated cell counts were estimated. TCRdb's copy holds only in-frame clones and misses some; the assay was immunoSEQ multiplex PCR. The V and J calls and clone size were taken over from that table, and D and trimming were inferred from the DNA. The table includes a few hundred thousand clones, 90% detected once. V lost 3 bases, J lost 6 bases, and 5 bases stayed unmatched. Germline CDR1 reads SGDLS; CDR2 reads YYNGEE. This CDR3 has 14 residues. Assignment of participants to cohorts was predicated upon participant-reported clinical history. Either two negative PCRs, clearance, or symptom resolution qualified Cohort 3 donors as recovered.

This sequence joins TRBV9 and TRBJ1-1; 10 bases are a match to TRBD1. The sample comprised PBMCs or T cells enriched from blood (not recorded which). This clonotype was obtained from a man between 18 and 35 years old who had recovered from COVID-19. The CDR3 protein is CASSEGTGDPEAFF. DNA of the CDR3: TGTGCCAGCAGCGAGGGGACAGGGGACCCTGAAGCTTTCTTT.